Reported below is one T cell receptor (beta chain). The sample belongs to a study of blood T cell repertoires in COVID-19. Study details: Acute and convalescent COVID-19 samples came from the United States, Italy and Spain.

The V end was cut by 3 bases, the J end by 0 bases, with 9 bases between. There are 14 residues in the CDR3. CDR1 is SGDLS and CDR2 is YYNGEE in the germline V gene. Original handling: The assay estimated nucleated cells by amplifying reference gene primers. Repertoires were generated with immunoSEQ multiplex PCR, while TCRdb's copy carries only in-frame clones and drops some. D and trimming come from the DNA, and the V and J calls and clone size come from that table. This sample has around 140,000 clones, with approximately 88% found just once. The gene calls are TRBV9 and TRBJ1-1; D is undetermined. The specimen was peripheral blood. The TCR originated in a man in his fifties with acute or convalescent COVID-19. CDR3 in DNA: TGTGCCAGCAGCGCCACGGGGATGAACACTGAAGCTTTCTTT. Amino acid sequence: CASSATGMNTEAFF.